These 3 T cell receptor beta chains were sequenced from one sample in a study of cytotoxic CD8 clonotypes in ibrutinib-treated CLL. The repertoire was sequenced with immunoSEQ multiplex PCR; TCRdb's copy has only in-frame clones and lacks some. The data show 130,000 or so clones, 70% to 90% seen once. Sequenced material: PBMCs, taken after 24 months of ibrutinib treatment. The receptor source for this set is a human donor with chronic lymphocytic leukemia.

V gene TRBV2 combines with J gene TRBJ2-1; 9 positions agree with TRBD2. The CDR3 contains 15 residues. With 4 bases clipped from V and 6 bases from J, the junction kept 7 bases outside the gene matches. Per the germline V gene, CDR1 is SNHLY and CDR2 is FYNNEI. The CDR3 DNA follows: TGTGCCAGCAGTGCCGTAGCGGGAGTAATCAATGAGCAGTTCTTC. This encodes CASSAVAGVINEQFF.

The chain couples TRBV19 to TRBJ1-3; D unresolved. V was cut by 5 bases and J by 0 bases, with 14 bases left in between. The CDR3 loop spans 16 amino acids. Germline V gives CDR1 LNHDA, CDR2 SQIVND (reference sequence). CDR3 DNA: TGTGCCAGTAGTTCTCGGACGGAATACTCTGGAAACACCATATATTTT. Amino acids: CASSSRTEYSGNTIYF. Combining the CDR3 with reference TRBV19 and TRBJ1-3 gives the whole variable domain DGGITQSPKYLFRKEGQNVTLSCEQNLNHDAMYWYRQDPGQGLRLIYYSQIVNDFQKGDIAEGYSVSREKKESFPLTVTSAQKNPTAFYLCASSSRTEYSGNTIYFGEGSWLTVV.

This chain joins TRBV20-1 and TRBJ2-3; perhaps TRBD2 as D (7 bases). Germline V gene data show CDR1 as DFQATT and CDR2 as SNEGSKA (reference sequence). The CDR3 is 11 amino acids. The V gene lost 6 bases and the J gene lost 11 bases, with 15 bases spanning the gap. The CDR3 protein is CSAPSRGGQYF. CDR3 nucleotide sequence: TGCAGTGCACCTTCGAGGGGGGGGCAGTATTTT.